Listed here are 20 T cell receptor beta chains from one sample, sequenced in a study of radiation and T cells in renal cell carcinoma. Data came from immunoSEQ multiplex PCR; TCRdb stores just in-frame clones and leaves some out. Among 150,000 or so clones, approximately 90% were seen once, and the ten largest hold roughly 4%. Time point reported: baseline pretreatment blood. Treatment denoted: 15 Gy SBRT to primary tumor, nephrectomy 4 weeks later. Sequencing used blood, obtained from a patient whose treatment included radiotherapy and nephrectomy. The receptor source for this set is a woman between 65 and 79 years old with renal cell carcinoma.

V gene TRBV6-5 combines with J gene TRBJ1-1; weak D call: TRBD1 (6 bases). The CDR3 runs 15 residues. Trimming removed 0 bases from V and 6 bases from J, with 14 bases in between. Germline assignment: CDR1 MNHEY and CDR2 SVGAGI. The CDR3 is CASSYSGRGFPEAFF. The CDR3, as DNA: TGTGCCAGCAGTTACTCGGGCAGGGGTTTCCCTGAAGCTTTCTTT.

In this sample, this clone turned up once. The genes are TRBV2 and TRBJ2-1; TRBD1 matches 8 bases. The ends lost 2 bases at V and 5 bases at J; junction bases unmatched: 5. Germline loops: CDR1 SNHLY, CDR2 FYNNEI. The CDR3 loop spans 15 amino acids. Here the CDR3 reads CASSEQAGGHNEQFF. DNA for the CDR3: TGTGCCAGCAGTGAACAGGCAGGGGGCCACAATGAGCAGTTCTTC.

V is TRBV14 and J is TRBJ1-6; D is uncertain. V lost 1 base and J lost 9, with 16 bases in between. The germline V gene encodes CDR1 SGHDN and CDR2 FVKESK. The CDR3 is made up of 16 amino acids. For the CDR3, the DNA is TGTGCCAGCAGCCAAGTCTCTAGTAGCATGGGTTCACCCCTCCACTTT. Translating gives CASSQVSSSMGSPLHF.

This chain connects TRBV15 to TRBJ1-1, with D hard to call. The CDR3 extends over 13 amino acids. CDR1 is LNHNV and CDR2 is YYDKDF in the germline V gene (reference sequence). Trimming removed 6 bases at V and 2 bases at J, with 10 bases between. This CDR3 reads CATSSGPNTEAFF. CDR3 DNA: TGTGCCACCAGTTCCGGCCCTAACACTGAAGCTTTCTTT.

The gene calls are TRBV4-3 and TRBJ2-3; maybe TRBD2 (5 bases). The CDR3 length is 14 residues. Trimming took 5 bases from V and 6 from J, leaving 15 bases between them. CDR1 and CDR2 (germline): LGHNA, YSLEER. The CDR3 DNA reads TGCGCCAGCAGCAGCGGCGGTCCAACGGATACGCAGTATTTT. Protein product: CASSSGGPTDTQYF.

The chain uses TRBV9 and TRBJ2-3, with TRBD2 matching over 7 bases. There are 17 residues in the CDR3. J was trimmed by 3 bases and V by 2 bases; bases with no gene match: 12. Germline CDR1 is SGDLS and CDR2 is YYNGEE. CDR3: CASSVSGLSGETDTQYF. DNA of the CDR3: TGTGCCAGCAGCGTCTCCGGACTAAGCGGGGAGACAGATACGCAGTATTTT.

V gene TRBV19 combines with J gene TRBJ1-1, with D tentatively TRBD1 (5 bases). Trimming left V 3 bases short and J 0 bases short, with 11 bases between. The CDR3 is 15 amino acids. CDR1 LNHDA and CDR2 SQIVND come from the germline V gene (reference sequence). The CDR3, as DNA: TGTGCCAGTAGTATTAGGACGGGGCTGAACACTGAAGCTTTCTTT. Amino acid sequence: CASSIRTGLNTEAFF.

Turning to this clone: At one end, the junction sequence differs from germline, possibly due to a read error. The rearrangement joins TRBV7-7 to TRBJ2-1; D gene unclear. The germline gives CDR1 SSHAT, CDR2 FNYEAQ (reference sequence). The CDR3 consists of 13 residues. CDR3: CASSLKPGNEQFF. CDR3 nucleotide sequence: TGTGCTAGCAGCTTAAAACCGGGCAATGAGCAGTTCTTC. The full variable domain, rest sourced from reference TRBV7-7 and TRBJ2-1, is GAGVSQSPRYKVTKRGQDVTLRCDPISSHATLYWYQQALGQGPEFLTYFNYEAQPDKSGLPSDRFSAERPEGSISTLTIQRTEQRDSAMYRCASSLKPGNEQFFGPGTRLTVL.

CDR3 coding DNA: TGTGCCATCAACAGGGCATCCGGGGACACTGAAGCTTTCTTT. Its protein is CAINRASGDTEAFF. V usage is TRBV10-3 and J usage is TRBJ1-1, with D possibly matching TRBD1 (6 bases). Germline V CDR1 and CDR2: ENHRY, SYGVKD. Trimming shortened V by 7 bases and J by 3 bases, and 15 bases separated the two germline ends. The CDR3 runs 14 residues.

The chain recombines TRBV30 with TRBJ1-4; 9 bases agree with TRBD1. Trimming at V came to 2 bases and at J to 8 bases, leaving 12 bases not matched to a gene. The CDR3 is made up of 16 amino acids. Germline-derived CDR1 and CDR2 are GTSNPN and SVGIG (reference sequence). CDR3 residues: CAWSTPSGQGLEKLFF. The CDR3 nucleotides are TGTGCCTGGAGTACTCCCTCGGGACAGGGTCTGGAAAAACTGTTTTTT.

CDR3: CASRASGGLAKNIQYF. The CDR3 DNA sequence: TGTGCCAGCAGGGCTAGCGGGGGTCTAGCCAAAAACATTCAGTACTTC. V usage is TRBV28 and J usage is TRBJ2-4; TRBD2 matches 10 bases. CDR1 MDHEN and CDR2 SYDVKM come from the germline V gene. Trimming took 6 bases from V and 0 from J; bases not matched to a gene: 5. The CDR3 extends over 16 amino acids.

The sample holds a few counts of this clone. The V call is TRBV30, the J call TRBJ1-1, with D maybe TRBD1 (5 bases). Germline CDR1 and CDR2: GTSNPN and SVGIG (reference sequence). Trimming removed 0 bases at V and 3 bases at J, with 14 bases between. CDR3 length: 15 residues. The CDR3 loop reads CAWSVLKGKHTEAFF. Written as DNA, the CDR3 is TGTGCCTGGAGTGTTCTGAAGGGGAAACACACTGAAGCTTTCTTT. Drawing the rest from reference TRBV30 and TRBJ1-1, the complete variable domain is SQTIHQWPATLVQPVGSPLSLECTVEGTSNPNLYWYRQAAGRGLQLLFYSVGIGQISSEVPQNLSASRPQDRQFILSSKKLLLSDSGFYLCAWSVLKGKHTEAFFGQGTRLTVV.

This chain connects TRBV11-3 to TRBJ2-7, with 8 bases identical to TRBD2. Germline V gene sequence: CDR1 SGHNT, CDR2 YENEEA. The V gene end was trimmed by 2 bases and the J gene end by 5 bases; junction bases not matched to a gene: 5. The CDR3 consists of 14 residues. CDR3 protein: CASSLIAGINEQYF. The CDR3 nucleotides read TGTGCCAGCAGCTTAATAGCGGGGATCAACGAGCAGTACTTC.

This chain links TRBV19 with TRBJ2-7; weak D call: TRBD1 (6 bases). CDR1 is LNHDA, CDR2 SQIVND, per germline (reference sequence). The V end lost 4 bases, the J end lost 5 bases, and 15 bases lay between the germline ends. The CDR3 is 14 residues long. CDR3 residues: CASSRSRDTHEQYF. The CDR3 coding sequence is TGTGCCAGTAGTAGGAGCAGGGACACCCACGAGCAGTACTTC.

The chain has TRBV2 and TRBJ1-1; unclear D gene. This CDR3 comprises 12 residues. Trimming shortened V by 4 bases and J by 11 bases, and 14 bases separated the two germline ends. Germline CDR1 reads SNHLY; CDR2 reads FYNNEI. The CDR3 protein is CASSGRRGRAFF. The CDR3 DNA reads TGTGCCAGCAGTGGGCGAAGAGGGAGGGCTTTCTTT. The entire variable domain, with the rest obtained from reference TRBV2 and TRBJ1-1, is as follows: EPEVTQTPSHQVTQMGQEVILRCVPISNHLYFYWYRQILGQKVEFLVSFYNNEISEKSEIFDDQFSVERPDGSNFTLKIRSTKLEDSAMYFCASSGRRGRAFFGQGTRLTVV.

This rearrangement joins TRBV10-3 to TRBJ1-2; 7 positions match TRBD1. Germline V CDR1 and CDR2: ENHRY, SYGVKD. V lost 4 bases to trimming and J lost 2 bases; unmatched junction nucleotides: 10. This CDR3 is built from 16 residues. CDR3: CAISASTPGQNYGYTF. The CDR3 DNA reads as TGTGCCATCAGTGCATCTACCCCGGGACAGAACTATGGCTACACCTTC.

The chain couples TRBV10-3 to TRBJ2-3; D is undetermined. V was trimmed by 6 bases and J by 5 bases, leaving 9 bases between them. The germline V gene encodes CDR1 ENHRY and CDR2 SYGVKD. The CDR3 contains 12 residues. The CDR3 DNA reads as TGTGCCATCAGCGAAGGCAGAGATACGCAGTATTTT. Encoded protein: CAISEGRDTQYF.

The chain carries TRBV5-1 and TRBJ1-2; perhaps TRBD1 as D (5 bases). The germline CDR1 and CDR2 sequences are SGHRS and YFSETQ. There are 15 residues in the CDR3. V lost 4 bases to trimming and J lost 2 bases, with 15 bases between them. In nucleotides, the CDR3 is TGCGCCAGCAGCGTGACAGCGCGGTCCAACTATGGCTACACCTTC. As protein: CASSVTARSNYGYTF. Full variable domain (rest looked up from reference TRBV5-1 and TRBJ1-2): KAGVTQTPRYLIKTRGQQVTLSCSPISGHRSVSWYQQTPGQGLQFLFEYFSETQRNKGNFPGRFSGRQFSNSRSEMNVSTLELGDSALYLCASSVTARSNYGYTFGSGTRLTVV.

The chain joins TRBV6-1 to TRBJ2-3; D possibly corresponds to TRBD1 (6 bases). The germline V and J ends were trimmed by 3 bases and 6 bases, with 16 bases remaining between them. The CDR3 has 15 residues. The V gene's germline CDR1 is MNHNS and CDR2 SASEGT. CDR3 DNA sequence: TGTGCCAGCAGTGACACAGACAGGCCCCGCGATACGCAGTATTTT. This encodes CASSDTDRPRDTQYF.

The chain is built from TRBV9 and TRBJ1-4; D possibly corresponds to TRBD1 (6 bases). The V gene lost 4 bases and the J gene lost 10 bases, with 29 bases spanning the gap. The germline gives CDR1 SGDLS, CDR2 YYNGEE. This CDR3 has 18 residues. The CDR3 sequence is CASSPTNGVWAGESKLFF. CDR3 nucleotide sequence: TGTGCCAGCAGCCCCACGAATGGGGTTTGGGCAGGGGAATCAAAACTGTTTTTT.